The rows below give T cell receptor beta chains drawn from one sample of a study of CD8 T cells in ankylosing spondylitis. One entry per CDR3 protein results from TCRdb running MiXCR on the 5' RACE reads. The sample has fewer than 200,000 distinct CDR3 sequences, 18% seen once; the top ten hold 3.5% to 5%. Sequenced: blood, either unsorted or a sorted T cell fraction (not recorded which). The receptors derive from a male donor aged 5 to 30 with ankylosing spondylitis or in good health (not recorded which). CDR3s include the opening cysteine and the closing phenylalanine or tryptophan. The D gene is left open where the match is weak. Size is stated for part of the rows, as once, few or many counts, or as a class when the clone is expanded.

TRBV20-1	TRBD2	-	TRBJ2-1	TGCAGTGCTAGAGATGGGACTAGCGGGTCGGTTGAGCAGTTCTTC	CSARDGTSGSVEQFF
TRBV20-1	-	-	TRBJ2-5	TGCAGTGCCCCCGACGTAGTTTGGGAGACCCAGTACTTC	CSAPDVVWETQYF
TRBV29-1	TRBD2	many	TRBJ2-1	TGCAGCGTTGGCCCCGGACTAGCGGGCCACAATGAGCAGTTCTTC	CSVGPGLAGHNEQFF
TRBV5-6	TRBD1	many	TRBJ1-5	TGTGCCAGCAGTTTAGACAGGGACAATCAGCCCCAGCATTTT	CASSLDRDNQPQHF
TRBV7-3	-	-	TRBJ2-1	TGTGCCAGCAGCCTCGGACCAACCCCTCGGAATGAGCAGTTCTTC	CASSLGPTPRNEQFF
TRBV24-1	-	many	TRBJ2-1	TGTGCCACCAGTGAAGCTGCGCCAAAGAAGCAGTTCTTC	CATSEAAPKKQFF
TRBV12-3/TRBV12-4	-	-	TRBJ2-7	TGTGCCAGCAGTTTATATAGGGGGGGTAGATCCACTACTTACGAGCAGTACTTC	CASSLYRGGRSTTYEQYF
TRBV20-1	-	-	TRBJ2-1	TGCAGTGGGGTCAGCCCGGGCTACAATGAGCAGTTCTTC	CSGVSPGYNEQFF
TRBV12-3/TRBV12-4	TRBD2	many	TRBJ2-7	TGTGCCAGCACCTTACCGGGACTAGGCTCCGGAGAGCAGTACTTC	CASTLPGLGSGEQYF
TRBV29-1	TRBD1	-	TRBJ2-3	TGCAGCGTTGAATCATCTGGGACAGCAGATACGCAGTATTTT	CSVESSGTADTQYF
TRBV4-3	-	many	TRBJ2-7	TGCGCCAGCAGCCAAGGGAGGGGGGACTACGAGCAGTACTTC	CASSQGRGDYEQYF
TRBV27	TRBD1	many	TRBJ2-5	TGTGCCAGCAGAATCGTCCGAGGGACAGGTTGGGAGACCCAGTACTTC	CASRIVRGTGWETQYF
TRBV20-1	TRBD1	many	TRBJ1-4	TGCAGTGCTACTACCGGGACAGGGGATGAAAAACTGTTTTTT	CSATTGTGDEKLFF
TRBV10-3	-	many	TRBJ2-1	TGTGCCATCAGTGGGGGGACAAAGAAGAACAATGAGCAGTTCTTC	CAISGGTKKNNEQFF
TRBV18	-	few	TRBJ1-4	TGTGCCAGCTCACCATTGTTGGGCGTAAATGAAAAACTGTTTTTT	CASSPLLGVNEKLFF
TRBV23-1	-	-	TRBJ2-3	TGCGCCAGCAGTCATAAGTACGATACGCAGTATTTT	CASSHKYDTQYF
TRBV29-1	TRBD1	many	TRBJ1-2	TGCAGCGTTGTAGGCAGGGGGGATGGCTACACCTTC	CSVVGRGDGYTF
TRBV3-1	-	many	TRBJ2-7	TGTGCCAGCAGGGGGAACTCCTACGAGCAGTACTTC	CASRGNSYEQYF
TRBV25-1	-	many	TRBJ1-2	TGTGCCAGCAGGAGGGGAGTTCTACCTTATGGCTACACCTTC	CASRRGVLPYGYTF
TRBV20-1	TRBD1	-	TRBJ2-1	TGCAGTGCCCACAGGGGTGGTGAGCAGTTCTTC	CSAHRGGEQFF
TRBV7-6	-	-	TRBJ2-2	TGTGCCAGCAGCTTAAGTCTTCGGGGCCGGAATTTGGCCGGGGAGCTGTTTTTT	CASSLSLRGRNLAGELFF
TRBV9	TRBD2	-	TRBJ2-5	TGTGCCAGCAGCGTAATGTCCGGGACTAGCGGGCGGAGCAGAGCTGAGACCCAGTACTTC	CASSVMSGTSGRSRAETQYF
TRBV12-3/TRBV12-4	TRBD2	-	TRBJ2-7	TGTGCCAGCAGACCGAGGACTAGCGGGACCAGCTCCTACGAGCAGTACTTC	CASRPRTSGTSSYEQYF
TRBV12-3/TRBV12-4	-	many	TRBJ1-4	TGTGCCAGCACCCTTGACGAAAAACTGTTTTTT	CASTLDEKLFF